This entry concerns a single T cell receptor beta chain. This sample was taken from a study of blood T cell repertoires in COVID-19. Study information: Donors in the United States, Italy and Spain gave samples during acute or convalescent COVID-19. From T cells, B-cell-depleted T cells, or PBMCs came the material, which was cDNA or gDNA.

Methods used by the authors: For nucleated cells, counts were estimated from reference gene primer amplification. Some clones are missing from TCRdb's copy, which holds only in-frame ones; the method was immunoSEQ multiplex PCR. V and J calls and clone size are those listed in that table; D and trimming were worked out from the DNA. The sample carries about 120,000 clones, about 70% recorded once. J was trimmed by 4 bases and V by 2 bases; bases with no gene match: 7. This CDR3 contains 16 residues. CDR1 and CDR2 (germline): SNHLY, FYNNEI. The material sequenced was peripheral blood. The sequence was collected from a woman in her seventies with acute or convalescent COVID-19. The V and J genes are TRBV2 and TRBJ2-1, with 8 bases fitting TRBD1. CDR3 coding DNA: TGTGCCAGCAGTGAACACGACAGGGGCTGGTACAATGAGCAGTTCTTC. Translated, it gives CASSEHDRGWYNEQFF.